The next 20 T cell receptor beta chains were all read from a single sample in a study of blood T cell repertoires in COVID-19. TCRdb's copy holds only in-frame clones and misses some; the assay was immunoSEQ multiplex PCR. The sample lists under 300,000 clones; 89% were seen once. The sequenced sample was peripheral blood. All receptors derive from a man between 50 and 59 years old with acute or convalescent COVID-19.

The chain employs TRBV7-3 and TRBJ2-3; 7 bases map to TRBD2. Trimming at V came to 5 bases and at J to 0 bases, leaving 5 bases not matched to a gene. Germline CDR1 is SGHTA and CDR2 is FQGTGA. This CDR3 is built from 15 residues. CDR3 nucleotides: TGTGCCAGCAGCCCAACTAGCGCTAGCACAGATACGCAGTATTTT. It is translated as CASSPTSASTDTQYF.

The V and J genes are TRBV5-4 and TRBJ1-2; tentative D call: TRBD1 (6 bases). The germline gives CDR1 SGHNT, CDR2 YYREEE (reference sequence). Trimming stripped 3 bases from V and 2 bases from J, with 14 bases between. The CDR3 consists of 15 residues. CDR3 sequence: CASSSGGGGNYGYTF. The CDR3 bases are TGTGCCAGCAGCTCCGGGGGCGGGGGAAACTATGGCTACACCTTC.

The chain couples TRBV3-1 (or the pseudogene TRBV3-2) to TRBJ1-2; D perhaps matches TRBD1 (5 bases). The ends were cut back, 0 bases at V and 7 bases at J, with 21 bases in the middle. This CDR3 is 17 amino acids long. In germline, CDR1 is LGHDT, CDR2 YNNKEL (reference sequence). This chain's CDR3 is CASSQDMRGPRTGGYTF. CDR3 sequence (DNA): TGTGCCAGCAGCCAAGATATGCGGGGCCCCAGGACGGGTGGCTACACCTTC.

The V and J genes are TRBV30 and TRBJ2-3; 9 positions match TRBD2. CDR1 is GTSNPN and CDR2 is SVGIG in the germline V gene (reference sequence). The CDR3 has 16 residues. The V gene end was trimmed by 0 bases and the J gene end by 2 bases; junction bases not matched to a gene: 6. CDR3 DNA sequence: TGTGCCTGGAGTGTCCGGATAGCGGGAGCCACAGATACGCAGTATTTT. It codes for CAWSVRIAGATDTQYF.

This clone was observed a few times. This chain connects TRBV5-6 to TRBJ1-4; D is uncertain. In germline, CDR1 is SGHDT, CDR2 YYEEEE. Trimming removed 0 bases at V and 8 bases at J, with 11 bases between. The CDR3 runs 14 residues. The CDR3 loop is CASSLGPPGEKLFF. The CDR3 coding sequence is TGTGCCAGCAGCTTGGGACCCCCCGGGGAAAAACTGTTTTTT.

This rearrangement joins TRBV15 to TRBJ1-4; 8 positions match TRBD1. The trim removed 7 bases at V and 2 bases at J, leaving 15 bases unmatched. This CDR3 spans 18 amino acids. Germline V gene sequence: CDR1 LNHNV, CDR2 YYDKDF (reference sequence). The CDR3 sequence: CATIKRPGQARTNEKLFF. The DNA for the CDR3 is TGTGCCACCATCAAAAGACCGGGACAGGCCCGGACTAATGAAAAACTGTTTTTT.

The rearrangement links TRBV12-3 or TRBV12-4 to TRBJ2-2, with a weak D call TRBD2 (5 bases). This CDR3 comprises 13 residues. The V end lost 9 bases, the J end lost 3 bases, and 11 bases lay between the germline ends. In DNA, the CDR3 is TGTGCCAGTAGAGGGCCTTACACCGGGGAGCTGTTTTTT. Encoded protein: CASRGPYTGELFF.

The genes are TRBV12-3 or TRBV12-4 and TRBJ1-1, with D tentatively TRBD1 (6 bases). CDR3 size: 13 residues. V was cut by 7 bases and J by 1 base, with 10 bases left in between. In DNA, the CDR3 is TGTGCCAGCAACTCACAGGGGAACACTGAAGCTTTCTTT. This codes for CASNSQGNTEAFF.

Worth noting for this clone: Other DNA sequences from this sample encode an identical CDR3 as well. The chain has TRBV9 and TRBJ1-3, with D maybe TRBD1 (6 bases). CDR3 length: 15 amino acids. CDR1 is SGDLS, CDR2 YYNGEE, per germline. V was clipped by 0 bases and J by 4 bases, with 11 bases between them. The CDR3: CASSVEGGYGNTIYF. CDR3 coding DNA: TGTGCCAGCAGCGTAGAAGGGGGATACGGAAACACCATATATTTT.

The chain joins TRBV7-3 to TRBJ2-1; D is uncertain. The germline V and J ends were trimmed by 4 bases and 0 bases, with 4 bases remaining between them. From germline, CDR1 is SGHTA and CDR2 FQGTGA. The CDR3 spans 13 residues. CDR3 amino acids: CASSSGSYNEQFF. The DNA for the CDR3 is TGTGCCAGCAGCTCGGGCTCCTACAATGAGCAGTTCTTC.

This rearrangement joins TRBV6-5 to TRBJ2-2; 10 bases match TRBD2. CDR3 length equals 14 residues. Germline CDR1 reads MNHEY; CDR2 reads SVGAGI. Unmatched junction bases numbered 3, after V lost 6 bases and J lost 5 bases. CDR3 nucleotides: TGTGCCAGCAGCCTAGCGGGGGAAACCGGGGAGCTGTTTTTT. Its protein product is CASSLAGETGELFF.

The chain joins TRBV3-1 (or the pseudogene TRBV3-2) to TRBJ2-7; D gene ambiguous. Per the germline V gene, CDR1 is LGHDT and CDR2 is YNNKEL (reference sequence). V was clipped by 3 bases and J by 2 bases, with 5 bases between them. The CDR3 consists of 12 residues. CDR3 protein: CASSHPAYEQYF. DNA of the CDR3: TGTGCCAGCAGCCACCCCGCCTACGAGCAGTACTTC.

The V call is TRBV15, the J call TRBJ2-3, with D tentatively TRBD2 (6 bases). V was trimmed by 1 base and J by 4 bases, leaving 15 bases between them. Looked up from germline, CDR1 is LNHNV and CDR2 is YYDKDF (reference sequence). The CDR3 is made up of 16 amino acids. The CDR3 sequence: CATSRGPPGAADTQYF. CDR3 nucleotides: TGTGCCACCAGCAGAGGTCCCCCGGGAGCGGCAGATACGCAGTATTTT.

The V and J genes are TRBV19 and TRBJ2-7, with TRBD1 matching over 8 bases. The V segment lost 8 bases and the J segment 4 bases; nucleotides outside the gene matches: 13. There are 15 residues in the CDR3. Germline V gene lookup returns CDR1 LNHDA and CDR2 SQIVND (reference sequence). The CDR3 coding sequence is TGTGCCAGTGCGCCGGTCAGGGGGCTGGGATACGAGCAGTACTTC. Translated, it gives CASAPVRGLGYEQYF.

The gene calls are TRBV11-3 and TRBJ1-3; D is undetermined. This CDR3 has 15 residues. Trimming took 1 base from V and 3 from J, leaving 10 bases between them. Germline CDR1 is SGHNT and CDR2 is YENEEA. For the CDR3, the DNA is TGTGCCAGCAGCTTAGGTCCCTCAGTTGGAAACACCATATATTTT. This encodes CASSLGPSVGNTIYF.

CDR3 sequence: CASKNRGYEQFF. The CDR3 DNA follows: TGTGCCAGCAAGAACAGGGGCTATGAGCAGTTCTTC. The rearrangement uses TRBV21-1 and TRBJ2-1; the table calls TRBD1, which could not be checked here. TRBV21-1 counts as a pseudogene. The CDR3 length is 12 residues.

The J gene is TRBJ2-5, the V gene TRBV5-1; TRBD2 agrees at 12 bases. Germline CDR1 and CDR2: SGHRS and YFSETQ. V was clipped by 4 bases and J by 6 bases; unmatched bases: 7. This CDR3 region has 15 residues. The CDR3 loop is CASSPTSGGGKTQYF. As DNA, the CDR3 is TGCGCCAGCAGCCCGACTAGCGGGGGTGGGAAGACCCAGTACTTC.

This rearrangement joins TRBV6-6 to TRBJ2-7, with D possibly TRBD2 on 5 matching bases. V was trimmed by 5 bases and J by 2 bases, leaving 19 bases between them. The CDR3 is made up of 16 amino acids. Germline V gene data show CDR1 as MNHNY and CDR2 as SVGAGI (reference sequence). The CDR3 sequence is CASSPAKGAGAYEQYF. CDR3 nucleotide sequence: TGTGCCAGCAGTCCCGCGAAGGGAGCCGGGGCCTACGAGCAGTACTTC.

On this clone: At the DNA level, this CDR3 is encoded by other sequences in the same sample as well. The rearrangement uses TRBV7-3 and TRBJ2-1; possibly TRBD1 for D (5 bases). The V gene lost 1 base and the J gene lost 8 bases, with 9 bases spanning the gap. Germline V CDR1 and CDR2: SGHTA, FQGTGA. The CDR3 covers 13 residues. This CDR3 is CASSLIRAHEQFF. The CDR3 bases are TGTGCCAGCAGCTTAATCAGGGCACATGAGCAGTTCTTC.

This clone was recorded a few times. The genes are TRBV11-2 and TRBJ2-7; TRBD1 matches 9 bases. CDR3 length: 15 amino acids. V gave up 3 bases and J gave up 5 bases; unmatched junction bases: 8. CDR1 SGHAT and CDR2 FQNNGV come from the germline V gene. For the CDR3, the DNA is TGTGCCAGCAGCTTTAACCGGGACAGGGTCCACGAGCAGTACTTC. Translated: CASSFNRDRVHEQYF.